This entry describes one TCR beta chain. The data were obtained in a study of T cell changes during pregnancy in multiple sclerosis. The repertoire was sequenced with immunoSEQ multiplex PCR; TCRdb's copy has only in-frame clones and lacks some. The table has 90,000 or so clones, approximately 89% seen once. This CDR3 comprises 15 residues. V lost 6 bases to trimming and J lost 1 base; unmatched junction nucleotides: 5. Germline V CDR1 and CDR2: SGHAT, FQNNGV. V is TRBV11-2 and J is TRBJ1-1; 10 bases are a match to TRBD1. Source: peripheral blood, taken in the first trimester of pregnancy. This TCR came from a female donor in good health, enrolled as a control in a pregnancy study. CDR3 nucleotide sequence: TGTGCCAGCAGACACAGGGACAGGGGGAACACTGAAGCTTTCTTT. Protein: CASRHRDRGNTEAFF.